This T cell receptor beta chain was obtained from a study of shared clonotypes between healthy human individuals. This CDR3 contains 14 residues. The V end lost 5 bases, the J end lost 3 bases, and 14 bases lay between the germline ends. Germline V CDR1 and CDR2: SGHTA, FQGTGA. Replicate sorted-subset PCRs were loaded with roughly 200 ng DNA, 31,000 or so T cell genomes. Profiled with immunoSEQ multiplex PCR; TCRdb holds only in-frame clones, not every one. The profile covers roughly 1,800,000 clones, with about 95% appearing a single time and 0.95% to 1.5% taken by the ten largest. Of note for this clone: Its antigen is still unknown. Other DNA sequences in this specimen translate into the identical CDR3.

Regarding the study as a whole: Represented diversity (both genetic and exposure-history) was limited by the small number of donors. Shared clonotypes: about 4.6% naive CD4, around 3.7% naive CD8, 2.3% memory CD4, 0.35% to 0.5% memory CD8.

Positively selected for CCR7, the CD45RO-negative cells used as naive CD8 cells excluded terminally differentiated effector memory CD45RA+ cells. The donor cohort consisted entirely of Caucasian adults residing in Nashville, Tennessee. Sequenced sample: naive CD8+ T cells sorted from blood. The clonotype originates from a man aged 18-30 years in good health. The chain couples TRBV7-3 to TRBJ2-7; a weak D match, TRBD1 (6 bases). Written as DNA, the CDR3 is TGTGCCAGCAGCCCTAGACAGGAGAACTACGAGCAGTACTTC. As protein: CASSPRQENYEQYF.